What follows are 20 T cell receptor beta chains derived from one specimen sequenced in a study of T-cell memory formation after mild COVID-19. Via MiXCR, TCRdb re-called the 5' RACE reads, giving one row per CDR3 protein. The sample has approximately 570,000 distinct CDR3 sequences, about a sixth seen once. The specimen sequenced was PBMCs or a T cell subset sorted from them (not recorded which). These TCRs come from an adult woman who had mild COVID-19 (a few samples of this study predate the infection). Cell type and time point are not known.

This clonotype was seen a few times. This sequence joins TRBV11-2 and TRBJ2-1; D unclear. Germline CDR1 reads SGHAT; CDR2 reads FQNNGV. The CDR3 is 17 residues long. V was clipped by 0 bases and J by 3 bases, with 15 bases between them. The CDR3 DNA sequence: TGTGCCAGCAGCTTAGATCTCGATTTCGGCGGCTACAATGAGCAGTTCTTC. This sequence encodes CASSLDLDFGGYNEQFF. Based on the CDR3 plus reference TRBV11-2 and TRBJ2-1, the full variable domain is EAGVAQSPRYKIIEKRQSVAFWCNPISGHATLYWYQQILGQGPKLLIQFQNNGVVDDSQLPKDRFSAERLKGVDSTLKIQPAKLEDSAVYLCASSLDLDFGGYNEQFFGPGTRLTVL.

This chain connects TRBV7-9 to TRBJ2-2, with TRBD2 matching 9 bases. Germline trimming cut 1 base from V and 0 bases from J; bases unmatched to any gene: 12. Germline V gene sequence: CDR1 SEHNR, CDR2 FQNEAQ (reference sequence). CDR3 length equals 20 residues. CDR3 region: CASSLEGLAGRYSNTGELFF. CDR3 nucleotides: TGTGCCAGCAGCTTAGAGGGCCTAGCGGGGCGCTACTCGAACACCGGGGAGCTGTTTTTT.

V usage is TRBV20-1 and J usage is TRBJ1-1; D unclear. The germline gives CDR1 DFQATT, CDR2 SNEGSKA (reference sequence). The CDR3 has 14 amino acids. V shed 3 bases and J shed 0 bases, with 11 bases lying between them. CDR3 amino acids: CSARIPGLNTEAFF. In DNA form, the CDR3 reads TGCAGTGCTAGGATCCCAGGATTGAACACTGAAGCTTTCTTT.

This clonotype was detected ten times or more. The DNA of the CDR3 is TGTGCCAGCAGCTCCTATCCCGGGGGGACAGGGATCGGGGAGCTGTTTTTT. Translation gives CASSSYPGGTGIGELFF. This chain connects TRBV7-6 to TRBJ2-2; 9 nucleotides align to TRBD1. CDR3 size: 17 residues. V gave up 4 bases and J gave up 7 bases; unmatched junction bases: 13. The V gene's germline CDR1 is SGHVS and CDR2 FNYEAQ.

V gene TRBV23-1 combines with J gene TRBJ2-1; D unclear. TRBV23-1 is an ORF for which the function is uncertain. Trimming left V 10 bases short and J 7 bases short, with 8 bases between. The CDR3 is made up of 10 amino acids. CDR3: CANLGNEQFF. Written as DNA, the CDR3 is TGCGCCAACCTCGGAAATGAGCAGTTCTTC.

The chain joins TRBV30 to TRBJ2-7; no definite D call. V lost 0 bases to trimming and J lost 3 bases, with 9 bases between them. Germline assignment: CDR1 GTSNPN and CDR2 SVGIG (reference sequence). The CDR3 length is 13 residues. CDR3 region: CAWSVGTVYEQYF. DNA for the CDR3: TGTGCCTGGAGTGTAGGAACAGTCTACGAGCAGTACTTC.

This clonotype has just a few counts. The chain has TRBV30 and TRBJ1-1; D is ambiguous. V was clipped by 4 bases and J by 3 bases, with 18 bases between them. Germline V gene lookup returns CDR1 GTSNPN and CDR2 SVGIG (reference sequence). This CDR3 has 15 amino acids. The CDR3 DNA is TGTGCCTGGAACCCTCGCACGCAGGCGGACACTGAAGCTTTCTTT. Its protein product is CAWNPRTQADTEAFF.

This clonotype was recorded only once. The CDR3 nucleotides are TGTGCCAGCCATTATCAGGGTCCTAATGAAAAACTGTTTTTT. Its translation: CASHYQGPNEKLFF. The chain recombines TRBV12-3 or TRBV12-4 with TRBJ1-4; D possibly corresponds to TRBD1 (5 bases). The CDR3 is 14 residues long. Trimming stripped 8 bases from V and 3 bases from J, with 13 bases between.

This rearrangement joins TRBV10-1 to TRBJ2-2; D might be TRBD1 (6 bases). Germline V CDR1 and CDR2: WNHNN, SYGVQD (reference sequence). The CDR3 spans 16 residues. V lost 0 bases and J 3 bases, leaving 11 bases between the germline ends. The CDR3 sequence: CASSESDRRHTGELFF. CDR3 nucleotide sequence: TGCGCCAGCAGTGAGTCAGACAGGAGACACACCGGGGAGCTGTTTTTT.

This chain connects TRBV7-8 to TRBJ2-1; a weak D match, TRBD2 (6 bases). Trimming stripped 0 bases from V and 10 bases from J, with 13 bases between. The length of the CDR3 is 14 residues. Germline CDR1 reads SGHVS; CDR2 reads FQNEAQ. CDR3: CASSLAVSGREQFF. The CDR3 DNA follows: TGTGCCAGCAGCTTAGCGGTTAGCGGAAGAGAGCAGTTCTTC.

This clonotype showed up just a few times. This chain uses TRBV12-3 or TRBV12-4 with TRBJ2-2; TRBD1 aligns across 7 bases. This CDR3 region has 17 residues. Trimming removed 6 bases from V and 4 bases from J; junction bases left unmatched: 14. The CDR3 DNA sequence: TGTGCCAGCAGGACCCGAGGGGGCGCATTGTCCACCGGGGAGCTGTTTTTT. As protein: CASRTRGGALSTGELFF.

This clonotype was recorded a few times. This rearrangement joins TRBV7-8 to TRBJ1-4; possible D gene TRBD1, 5 bases. The CDR3 is 14 amino acids. Trimming shortened V by 5 bases and J by 10 bases, and 17 bases separated the two germline ends. The V gene's germline CDR1 is SGHVS and CDR2 FQNEAQ. The CDR3 DNA is TGTGCCAGCAGCGGCCGGGGCAGCGGTGGAAAACTGTTTTTT. Amino acid sequence: CASSGRGSGGKLFF.

This clonotype was recorded a few times. This chain links TRBV5-1 with TRBJ1-2, with D possibly TRBD1 on 6 matching bases. The V gene lost 9 bases and the J gene lost 2 bases, with 14 bases spanning the gap. The germline CDR1 and CDR2 sequences are SGHRS and YFSETQ. The CDR3 spans 13 residues. CDR3 nucleotides: TGCGCCACAAGTAGGGGGAGCAACTATGGCTACACCTTC. Translation gives CATSRGSNYGYTF.

The count of this clonotype is one. The CDR3: CSARPGSNQPQHF. DNA for the CDR3: TGCAGTGCTAGACCGGGTAGTAACCAGCCCCAGCATTTT. The V and J genes are TRBV20-1 and TRBJ1-5; no reliable D call. The CDR3 is 13 residues long. From germline, CDR1 is DFQATT and CDR2 SNEGSKA (reference sequence). The V and J ends lost 2 bases and 7 bases respectively, with 12 bases between them.

The genes are TRBV9 and TRBJ2-7; 9 bases map to TRBD1. There are 15 residues in the CDR3. Germline V gives CDR1 SGDLS, CDR2 YYNGEE. Unmatched junction bases numbered 6, after V lost 2 bases and J lost 3 bases. The CDR3 loop is CASSVGTGIGYEQYF. Here the CDR3 DNA reads TGTGCCAGCAGCGTTGGGACAGGGATAGGCTACGAGCAGTACTTC.

This clonotype showed up just a few times. J is TRBJ2-1 and V is TRBV24-1, with 9 bases lining up with TRBD1. CDR1 and CDR2 from the germline V gene are KGHDR and SFDVKD. The CDR3 sequence is 15 residues long. V lost 4 bases and J lost 7; bases outside the gene matches: 7. The CDR3 reads CATSDPGQGGNEQFF. The CDR3 DNA follows: TGTGCCACCAGTGACCCGGGACAGGGTGGGAATGAGCAGTTCTTC.

This chain uses TRBV7-6 with TRBJ1-6; D not certain. Per the germline V gene, CDR1 is SGHVS and CDR2 is FNYEAQ. The CDR3 length is 15 residues. The V end lost 6 bases, the J end lost 4 bases, and 13 bases lay between the germline ends. For the CDR3, the DNA is TGTGCCAGCAGTCCGGCAAGTGGGTATAATTCACCCCTCCACTTT. Its translation: CASSPASGYNSPLHF.

The V call is TRBV6-1, the J call TRBJ2-5; D is uncertain. Per germline, CDR1 MNHNS and CDR2 SASEGT. This CDR3 is built from 12 residues. V lost 2 bases to trimming and J lost 5 bases, with 6 bases between them. CDR3 nucleotide sequence: TGTGCCAGCAGTGAATTTTGGGAGACCCAGTACTTC. The encoded protein is CASSEFWETQYF.

This clonotype was found a few times. The CDR3 sequence is CASRGTGVGYNEQFF. The DNA of the CDR3 is TGTGCCAGCAGGGGAACAGGGGTAGGCTACAATGAGCAGTTCTTC. The chain recombines TRBV5-6 with TRBJ2-1; 7 positions match TRBD1. The CDR3 runs to 15 residues. CDR1 is SGHDT and CDR2 is YYEEEE in the germline V gene. The V and J ends lost 5 bases and 3 bases, in that order; junction bases with no gene match: 8. Drawing the rest from reference TRBV5-6 and TRBJ2-1, the complete variable domain is DAGVTQSPTHLIKTRGQQVTLRCSPKSGHDTVSWYQQALGQGPQFIFQYYEEEERQRGNFPDRFSGHQFPNYSSELNVNALLLGDSALYLCASRGTGVGYNEQFFGPGTRLTVL.

The genes are TRBV3-1 and TRBJ2-5, with D possibly TRBD1 on 6 matching bases. Germline V gene sequence: CDR1 LGHDT, CDR2 YNNKEL (reference sequence). The CDR3 is 14 residues long. Trimming removed 6 bases at V and 4 bases at J, with 15 bases between. DNA for the CDR3: TGTGCCAGCAGTCCGAGGGCACAGGGAGAGACCCAGTACTTC. Residues: CASSPRAQGETQYF.